This T cell receptor beta chain originates from a study of blood T cell repertoires in COVID-19. The wider study: COVID-19 samples from acute and convalescent phases originated in the United States, Italy and Spain.

The method was immunoSEQ multiplex PCR; TCRdb's version includes in-frame clones alone and lacks a portion of them. The data contain some 100,000 clones, around 85% of them singletons. The germline gives CDR1 LGHNT, CDR2 FRNRAP. The length of the CDR3 is 16 residues. The germline V and J ends were trimmed by 4 bases and 9 bases, with 19 bases remaining between them. The genes are TRBV12-5 and TRBJ1-6; possibly TRBD1 for D (6 bases). This TCR was recovered from a man aged 60-69 years with acute or convalescent COVID-19. The sample consisted of peripheral blood. CDR3 amino acids: CASGWGTGTYPSPLHF. The CDR3 DNA sequence: TGTGCTAGTGGTTGGGGGACCGGGACATATCCTTCACCCCTCCACTTT.